This T cell receptor beta chain was found in a study of spatial heterogeneity in lung cancer. About the research overall: Researchers sequenced follow-up PBMC samples if they had them, and these came a median of about 2 years after resection.

From germline, CDR1 is DFQATT and CDR2 SNEGSKA (reference sequence). V lost 6 bases and J lost 0, with 8 bases in between. This CDR3 spans 13 amino acids. TCRdb called the 5' RACE reads again in MiXCR, with one record for every CDR3 protein. The table lists around 70,000 distinct CDR3 sequences, roughly 9% of them singletons, with 1.9% in the top ten. Many counts were recorded for this clonotype. Noted time point: blood at routine non-recurrence follow-up after resection. Unsorted whole RNA from tumor, nontumor lung or frozen PBMC underwent sequencing. This material consisted of PBMCs, taken at follow-up. This clonotype was obtained from a female donor with early-stage non-small cell lung cancer. This chain links TRBV20-1 with TRBJ1-4; the D is unclear. The DNA for the CDR3 is TGCAGTGCCAGCCAATCAACTAATGAAAAACTGTTTTTT. As protein: CSASQSTNEKLFF.